This T cell receptor beta chain came from a study of blood T cell repertoires in COVID-19. Study at large: Sample material is recorded as cDNA or gDNA derived from T cells, B-cell-depleted T cells, or PBMCs.

Trimming left V 6 bases short and J 3 bases short, with 11 bases between. CDR3 length equals 12 residues. Germline CDR1 reads SQVTM; CDR2 reads ANQGSEA. Libraries were prepared by immunoSEQ multiplex PCR; TCRdb keeps only in-frame clonotypes and omits some of them. Of tens of thousands of clones listed, approximately 80% were seen once; the top ten hold 15% to 20%. Input material: peripheral blood. The chain uses TRBV29-1 and TRBJ1-2, with D perhaps matching TRBD1 (6 bases). The TCR originated in a man aged 25 to 40 with COVID-19, enrolled during active disease. CDR3 nucleotides: TGCAGCGTCGAGGGGGTCCACTATGGCTACACCTTC. Translated, it gives CSVEGVHYGYTF.